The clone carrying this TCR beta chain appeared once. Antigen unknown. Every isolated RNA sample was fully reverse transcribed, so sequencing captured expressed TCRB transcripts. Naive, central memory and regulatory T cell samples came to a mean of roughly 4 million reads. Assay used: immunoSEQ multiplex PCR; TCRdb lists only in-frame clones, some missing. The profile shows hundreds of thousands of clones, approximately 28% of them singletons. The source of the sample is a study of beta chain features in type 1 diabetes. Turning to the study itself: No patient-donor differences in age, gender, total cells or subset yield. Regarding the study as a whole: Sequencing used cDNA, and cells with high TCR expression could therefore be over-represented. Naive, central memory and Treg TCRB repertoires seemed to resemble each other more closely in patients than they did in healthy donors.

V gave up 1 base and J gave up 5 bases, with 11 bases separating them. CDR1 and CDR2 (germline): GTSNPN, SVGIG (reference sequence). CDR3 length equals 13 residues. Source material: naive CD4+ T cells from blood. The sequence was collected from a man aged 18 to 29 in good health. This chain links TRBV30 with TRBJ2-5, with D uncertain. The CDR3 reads CAWSALGVETQYF. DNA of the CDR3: TGTGCCTGGAGTGCCTTGGGCGTCGAGACCCAGTACTTC. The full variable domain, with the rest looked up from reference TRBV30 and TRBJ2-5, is SQTIHQWPATLVQPVGSPLSLECTVEGTSNPNLYWYRQAAGRGLQLLFYSVGIGQISSEVPQNLSASRPQDRQFILSSKKLLLSDSGFYLCAWSALGVETQYFGPGTRLLVL.